This TCR beta chain was recorded in a study of blood T cell repertoires in COVID-19. In the study overall: Sites in the United States, Italy and Spain provided acute and convalescent COVID-19 samples.

Recruits, aged roughly 18 to 90 years, lived in 24 US areas. Participant reports of clinical history set cohort assignment. The recovered donors of Cohort 3 showed two negative PCRs, clearance, or symptom resolution. Using immunoSEQ multiplex PCR, the repertoire was profiled, and TCRdb retains in-frame clones only, with some absent. The repertoire holds approximately 320,000 clones, with about 87% as singletons. This CDR3 is built from 17 residues. V was clipped by 4 bases and J by 5 bases; unmatched bases: 10. In germline, CDR1 is KGHDR, CDR2 SFDVKD. The sequence came from a woman in her late teens or twenties who had recovered from COVID-19. This chain uses TRBV24-1 with TRBJ2-2; 9 positions agree with TRBD2. Sequencing input: PBMCs or T cells enriched from blood (not recorded which). The CDR3 is CATSDQRAGGPTGELFF. The DNA of the CDR3 is TGTGCCACCAGTGACCAACGAGCGGGAGGTCCGACCGGGGAGCTGTTTTTT.